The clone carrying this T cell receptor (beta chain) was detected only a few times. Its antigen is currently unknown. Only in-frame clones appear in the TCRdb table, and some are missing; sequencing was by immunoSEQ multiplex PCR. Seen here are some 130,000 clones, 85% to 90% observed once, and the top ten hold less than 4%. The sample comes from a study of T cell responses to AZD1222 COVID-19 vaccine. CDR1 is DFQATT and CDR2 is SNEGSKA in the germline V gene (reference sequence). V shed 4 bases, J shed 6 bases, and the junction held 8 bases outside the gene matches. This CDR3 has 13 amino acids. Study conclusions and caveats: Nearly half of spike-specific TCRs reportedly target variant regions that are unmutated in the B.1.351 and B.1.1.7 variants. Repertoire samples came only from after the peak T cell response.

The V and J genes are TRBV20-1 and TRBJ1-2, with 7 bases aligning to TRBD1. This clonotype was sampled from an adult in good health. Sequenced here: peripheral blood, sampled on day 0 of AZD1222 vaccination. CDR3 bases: TGCAGTGCTAATGAGGGGGCGCGTAATGGCTACACCTTC. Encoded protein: CSANEGARNGYTF.